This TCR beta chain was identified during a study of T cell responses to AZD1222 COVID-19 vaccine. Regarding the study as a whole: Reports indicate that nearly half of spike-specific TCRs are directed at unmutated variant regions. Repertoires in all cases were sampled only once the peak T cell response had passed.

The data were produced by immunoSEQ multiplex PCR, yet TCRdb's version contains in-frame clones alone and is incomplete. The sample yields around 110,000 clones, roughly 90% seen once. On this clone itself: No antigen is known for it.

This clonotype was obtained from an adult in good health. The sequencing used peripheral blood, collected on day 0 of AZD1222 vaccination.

In DNA form, the CDR3 reads TGTGCCGCCGGCAGGGGGGACACGAACACTGAAGCTTTCTTT. Encoded protein: CAAGRGDTNTEAFF. The chain combines TRBV27 with TRBJ1-1, with TRBD1 matching over 7 bases. Germline V gives CDR1 MNHEY, CDR2 SMNVEV (reference sequence). This CDR3 has 14 residues. The junction had 10 bases not matched to a gene; V was cut back by 11 bases and J by 1 base.